The 9 T cell receptor beta chains given below trace back to one sample, sequenced in a study of chemoradiotherapy in HPV16-positive cancers. Repertoires were generated with immunoSEQ multiplex PCR, while TCRdb's copy carries only in-frame clones and drops some. Of thousands of clones listed, roughly four fifths were seen once; the top ten hold around 7.7%. The sample was acquired from a patient who underwent chemoradiotherapy. The receptor source for this set is a human donor with HPV-associated anogenital cancer.

The chain has TRBV11-3 and TRBJ2-3; D might be TRBD1 (5 bases). Between the trimmed V and J ends, which lost 5 bases and 6 bases, there was a span of 15 bases. The germline CDR1 and CDR2 sequences are SGHNT and YENEEA. The CDR3 is 14 residues long. CDR3: CASSQGRAADTQYF. CDR3 in DNA: TGTGCCAGCAGCCAAGGCAGGGCTGCGGATACGCAGTATTTT.

V usage is TRBV6-5 and J usage is TRBJ2-5; the D is unclear. The germline V and J ends were trimmed by 6 bases and 5 bases, with 19 bases remaining between them. The germline CDR1 and CDR2 sequences are MNHEY and SVGAGI. This CDR3 has 15 amino acids. The CDR3 is CASRSLLGSAETQYF. Here the CDR3 DNA reads TGTGCCAGCAGATCCCTCCTTGGATCGGCGGAGACCCAGTACTTC.

The chain combines TRBV11-2 with TRBJ2-2; D is undetermined. This CDR3 has 15 residues. Germline V lookup: CDR1 SGHAT, CDR2 FQNNGV. V lost 1 base, J lost 3 bases, and 9 bases lay in between. The CDR3 DNA is TGTGCCAGCAGCTTAGTCCGGAGTCACACCGGGGAGCTGTTTTTT. This gives the protein CASSLVRSHTGELFF.

This clone was detected only a few times. The V call is TRBV20-1, the J call TRBJ1-1; D is undetermined. V dropped 2 bases and J dropped 1 base, with 2 bases sitting between them. CDR3 length: 11 amino acids. Germline V gives CDR1 DFQATT, CDR2 SNEGSKA (reference sequence). DNA for the CDR3: TGCAGTGCTAGACAGAACACTGAAGCTTTCTTT. Translating gives CSARQNTEAFF.

This sequence joins TRBV10-3 and TRBJ1-2; a weak D match, TRBD1 (5 bases). The CDR3 extends over 18 amino acids. The V gene's germline CDR1 is ENHRY and CDR2 SYGVKD. V shed 0 bases and J shed 0 bases, with 17 bases lying between them. The DNA for the CDR3 is TGTGCCATCAGTGAGTCGATAAATGGCCAGGGAGCTAACTATGGCTACACCTTC. Protein sequence: CAISESINGQGANYGYTF.

DNA for the CDR3: TGTGCCAGCAACGTGGTCGGCTATGGCTACACCTTC. It yields the protein CASNVVGYGYTF. The chain recombines TRBV2 with TRBJ1-2; no firm D call. The CDR3 length is 12 residues. Germline V gene data show CDR1 as SNHLY and CDR2 as FYNNEI. The ends were cut back, 7 bases at V and 4 bases at J, with 10 bases in the middle.

V usage is TRBV29-1 and J usage is TRBJ1-4, with D tentatively TRBD1 (5 bases). The CDR3 has 13 amino acids. Germline V gene data show CDR1 as SQVTM and CDR2 as ANQGSEA. Trimming shortened V by 6 bases and J by 8 bases, and 16 bases separated the two germline ends. The CDR3 loop is CSVGGPNGEKLFF. DNA for the CDR3: TGCAGCGTGGGGGGACCAAACGGGGAAAAACTGTTTTTT.

The chain recombines TRBV27 with TRBJ1-1; D is possibly TRBD1 (5 bases). V gave up 5 bases and J gave up 3 bases, with 13 bases separating them. The CDR3 runs to 14 residues. Germline CDR1 MNHEY, CDR2 SMNVEV (reference sequence). The CDR3 nucleotides read TGTGCCAGCAGTCGGTCCGGGACCCACACTGAAGCTTTCTTT. This codes for CASSRSGTHTEAFF.

The rearrangement joins TRBV5-6 to TRBJ1-4; D might be TRBD1 (6 bases). The CDR3 consists of 19 residues. The germline CDR1 and CDR2 sequences are SGHDT and YYEEEE. The V end lost 0 bases, the J end lost 5 bases, and 23 bases lay between the germline ends. The DNA of the CDR3 is TGTGCCAGCAGCTTGGACGCTAGCGGGGGGCGCTTGGCAAATGAAAAACTGTTTTTT. Translation: CASSLDASGGRLANEKLFF. The entire variable domain, with the rest obtained from reference TRBV5-6 and TRBJ1-4, is as follows: DAGVTQSPTHLIKTRGQQVTLRCSPKSGHDTVSWYQQALGQGPQFIFQYYEEEERQRGNFPDRFSGHQFPNYSSELNVNALLLGDSALYLCASSLDASGGRLANEKLFFGSGTQLSVL.